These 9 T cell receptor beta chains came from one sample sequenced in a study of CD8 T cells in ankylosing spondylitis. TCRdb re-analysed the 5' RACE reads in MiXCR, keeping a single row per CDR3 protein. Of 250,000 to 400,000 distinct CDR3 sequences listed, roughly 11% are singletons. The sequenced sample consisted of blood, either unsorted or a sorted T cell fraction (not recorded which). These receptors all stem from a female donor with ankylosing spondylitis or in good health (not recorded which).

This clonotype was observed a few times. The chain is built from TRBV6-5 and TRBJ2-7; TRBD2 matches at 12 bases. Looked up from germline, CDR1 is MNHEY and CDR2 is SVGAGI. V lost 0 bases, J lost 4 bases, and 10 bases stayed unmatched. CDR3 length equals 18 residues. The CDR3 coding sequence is TGTGCCAGCAGTTACTCGGAGGCTAGCGGGGGGGCTAGGTACGAGCAGTACTTC. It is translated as CASSYSEASGGARYEQYF.

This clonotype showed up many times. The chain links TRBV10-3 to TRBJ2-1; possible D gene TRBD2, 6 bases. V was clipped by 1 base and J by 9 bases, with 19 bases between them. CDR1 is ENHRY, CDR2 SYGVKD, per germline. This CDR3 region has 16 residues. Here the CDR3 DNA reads TGTGCCATCAGTGAGTTCGGGGGAATGAACTGGGGTGAGCAGTTCTTC. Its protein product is CAISEFGGMNWGEQFF.

The CDR3 sequence: CATSPPGQRVYNEQFF. The CDR3 nucleotides read TGTGCCACCAGCCCTCCCGGACAGAGAGTTTACAATGAGCAGTTCTTC. The chain carries TRBV15 and TRBJ2-1; TRBD1 might be the D (6 bases). This CDR3 has 16 amino acids. CDR1 and CDR2 (germline): LNHNV, YYDKDF (reference sequence). V dropped 5 bases and J dropped 4 bases, with 18 bases sitting between them.

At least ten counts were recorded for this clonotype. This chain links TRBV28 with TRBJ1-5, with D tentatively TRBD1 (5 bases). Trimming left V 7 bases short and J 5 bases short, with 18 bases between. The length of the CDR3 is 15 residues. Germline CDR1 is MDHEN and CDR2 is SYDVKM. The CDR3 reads CASTQRDGVHQPQHF. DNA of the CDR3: TGTGCCAGCACTCAACGGGACGGAGTCCATCAGCCCCAGCATTTT.

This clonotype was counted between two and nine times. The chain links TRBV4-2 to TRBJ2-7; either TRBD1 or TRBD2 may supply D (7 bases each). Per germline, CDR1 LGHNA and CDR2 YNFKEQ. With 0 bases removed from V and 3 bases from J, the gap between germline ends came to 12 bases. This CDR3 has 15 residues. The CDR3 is CASSQEAGGVYEQYF. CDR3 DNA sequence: TGTGCCAGCAGCCAAGAAGCAGGGGGGGTCTACGAGCAGTACTTC.

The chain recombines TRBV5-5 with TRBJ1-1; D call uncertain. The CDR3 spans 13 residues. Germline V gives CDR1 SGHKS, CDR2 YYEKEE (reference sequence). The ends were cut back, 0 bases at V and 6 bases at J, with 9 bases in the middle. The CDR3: CASSLVLSAEAFF. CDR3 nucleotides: TGTGCCAGCAGCTTGGTCTTGTCAGCTGAAGCTTTCTTT.

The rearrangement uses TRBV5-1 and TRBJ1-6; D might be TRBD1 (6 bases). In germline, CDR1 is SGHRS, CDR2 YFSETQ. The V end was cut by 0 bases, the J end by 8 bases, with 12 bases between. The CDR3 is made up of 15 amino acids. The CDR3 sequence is CASSLAGAEYSPLHF. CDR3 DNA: TGCGCCAGCAGCTTGGCAGGGGCGGAATATTCACCCCTCCACTTT.

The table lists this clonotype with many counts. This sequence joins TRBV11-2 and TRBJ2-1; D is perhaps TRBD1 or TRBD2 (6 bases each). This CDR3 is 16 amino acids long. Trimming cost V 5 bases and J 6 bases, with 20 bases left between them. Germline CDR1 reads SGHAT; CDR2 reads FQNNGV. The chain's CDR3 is CASSPRGDSSVNEQFF. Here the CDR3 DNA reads TGTGCCAGCAGCCCTAGGGGGGATTCCTCTGTCAATGAGCAGTTCTTC.

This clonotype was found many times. CDR3 sequence reads: CSANNAFF. The CDR3 DNA reads as TGCAGTGCGAACAATGCTTTCTTT. The chain combines TRBV20-1 with TRBJ1-1; D is unclear. Germline V gene sequence: CDR1 DFQATT, CDR2 SNEGSKA (reference sequence). V lost 6 bases and J lost 11, with 7 bases in between. The CDR3 is made up of 8 amino acids.